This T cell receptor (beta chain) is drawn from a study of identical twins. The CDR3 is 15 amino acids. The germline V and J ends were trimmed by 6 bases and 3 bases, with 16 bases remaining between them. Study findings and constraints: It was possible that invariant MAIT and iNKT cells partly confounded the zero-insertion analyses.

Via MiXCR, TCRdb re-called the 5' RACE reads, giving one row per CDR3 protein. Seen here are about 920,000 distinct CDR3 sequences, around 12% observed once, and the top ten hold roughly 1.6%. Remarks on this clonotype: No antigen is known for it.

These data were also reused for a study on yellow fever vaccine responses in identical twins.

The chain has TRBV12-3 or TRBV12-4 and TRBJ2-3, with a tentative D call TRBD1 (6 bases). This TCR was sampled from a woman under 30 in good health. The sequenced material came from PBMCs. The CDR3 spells CASRPGAGVTDTQYF. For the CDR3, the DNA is TGTGCCAGCAGACCAGGGGCAGGCGTGACAGATACGCAGTATTTT.